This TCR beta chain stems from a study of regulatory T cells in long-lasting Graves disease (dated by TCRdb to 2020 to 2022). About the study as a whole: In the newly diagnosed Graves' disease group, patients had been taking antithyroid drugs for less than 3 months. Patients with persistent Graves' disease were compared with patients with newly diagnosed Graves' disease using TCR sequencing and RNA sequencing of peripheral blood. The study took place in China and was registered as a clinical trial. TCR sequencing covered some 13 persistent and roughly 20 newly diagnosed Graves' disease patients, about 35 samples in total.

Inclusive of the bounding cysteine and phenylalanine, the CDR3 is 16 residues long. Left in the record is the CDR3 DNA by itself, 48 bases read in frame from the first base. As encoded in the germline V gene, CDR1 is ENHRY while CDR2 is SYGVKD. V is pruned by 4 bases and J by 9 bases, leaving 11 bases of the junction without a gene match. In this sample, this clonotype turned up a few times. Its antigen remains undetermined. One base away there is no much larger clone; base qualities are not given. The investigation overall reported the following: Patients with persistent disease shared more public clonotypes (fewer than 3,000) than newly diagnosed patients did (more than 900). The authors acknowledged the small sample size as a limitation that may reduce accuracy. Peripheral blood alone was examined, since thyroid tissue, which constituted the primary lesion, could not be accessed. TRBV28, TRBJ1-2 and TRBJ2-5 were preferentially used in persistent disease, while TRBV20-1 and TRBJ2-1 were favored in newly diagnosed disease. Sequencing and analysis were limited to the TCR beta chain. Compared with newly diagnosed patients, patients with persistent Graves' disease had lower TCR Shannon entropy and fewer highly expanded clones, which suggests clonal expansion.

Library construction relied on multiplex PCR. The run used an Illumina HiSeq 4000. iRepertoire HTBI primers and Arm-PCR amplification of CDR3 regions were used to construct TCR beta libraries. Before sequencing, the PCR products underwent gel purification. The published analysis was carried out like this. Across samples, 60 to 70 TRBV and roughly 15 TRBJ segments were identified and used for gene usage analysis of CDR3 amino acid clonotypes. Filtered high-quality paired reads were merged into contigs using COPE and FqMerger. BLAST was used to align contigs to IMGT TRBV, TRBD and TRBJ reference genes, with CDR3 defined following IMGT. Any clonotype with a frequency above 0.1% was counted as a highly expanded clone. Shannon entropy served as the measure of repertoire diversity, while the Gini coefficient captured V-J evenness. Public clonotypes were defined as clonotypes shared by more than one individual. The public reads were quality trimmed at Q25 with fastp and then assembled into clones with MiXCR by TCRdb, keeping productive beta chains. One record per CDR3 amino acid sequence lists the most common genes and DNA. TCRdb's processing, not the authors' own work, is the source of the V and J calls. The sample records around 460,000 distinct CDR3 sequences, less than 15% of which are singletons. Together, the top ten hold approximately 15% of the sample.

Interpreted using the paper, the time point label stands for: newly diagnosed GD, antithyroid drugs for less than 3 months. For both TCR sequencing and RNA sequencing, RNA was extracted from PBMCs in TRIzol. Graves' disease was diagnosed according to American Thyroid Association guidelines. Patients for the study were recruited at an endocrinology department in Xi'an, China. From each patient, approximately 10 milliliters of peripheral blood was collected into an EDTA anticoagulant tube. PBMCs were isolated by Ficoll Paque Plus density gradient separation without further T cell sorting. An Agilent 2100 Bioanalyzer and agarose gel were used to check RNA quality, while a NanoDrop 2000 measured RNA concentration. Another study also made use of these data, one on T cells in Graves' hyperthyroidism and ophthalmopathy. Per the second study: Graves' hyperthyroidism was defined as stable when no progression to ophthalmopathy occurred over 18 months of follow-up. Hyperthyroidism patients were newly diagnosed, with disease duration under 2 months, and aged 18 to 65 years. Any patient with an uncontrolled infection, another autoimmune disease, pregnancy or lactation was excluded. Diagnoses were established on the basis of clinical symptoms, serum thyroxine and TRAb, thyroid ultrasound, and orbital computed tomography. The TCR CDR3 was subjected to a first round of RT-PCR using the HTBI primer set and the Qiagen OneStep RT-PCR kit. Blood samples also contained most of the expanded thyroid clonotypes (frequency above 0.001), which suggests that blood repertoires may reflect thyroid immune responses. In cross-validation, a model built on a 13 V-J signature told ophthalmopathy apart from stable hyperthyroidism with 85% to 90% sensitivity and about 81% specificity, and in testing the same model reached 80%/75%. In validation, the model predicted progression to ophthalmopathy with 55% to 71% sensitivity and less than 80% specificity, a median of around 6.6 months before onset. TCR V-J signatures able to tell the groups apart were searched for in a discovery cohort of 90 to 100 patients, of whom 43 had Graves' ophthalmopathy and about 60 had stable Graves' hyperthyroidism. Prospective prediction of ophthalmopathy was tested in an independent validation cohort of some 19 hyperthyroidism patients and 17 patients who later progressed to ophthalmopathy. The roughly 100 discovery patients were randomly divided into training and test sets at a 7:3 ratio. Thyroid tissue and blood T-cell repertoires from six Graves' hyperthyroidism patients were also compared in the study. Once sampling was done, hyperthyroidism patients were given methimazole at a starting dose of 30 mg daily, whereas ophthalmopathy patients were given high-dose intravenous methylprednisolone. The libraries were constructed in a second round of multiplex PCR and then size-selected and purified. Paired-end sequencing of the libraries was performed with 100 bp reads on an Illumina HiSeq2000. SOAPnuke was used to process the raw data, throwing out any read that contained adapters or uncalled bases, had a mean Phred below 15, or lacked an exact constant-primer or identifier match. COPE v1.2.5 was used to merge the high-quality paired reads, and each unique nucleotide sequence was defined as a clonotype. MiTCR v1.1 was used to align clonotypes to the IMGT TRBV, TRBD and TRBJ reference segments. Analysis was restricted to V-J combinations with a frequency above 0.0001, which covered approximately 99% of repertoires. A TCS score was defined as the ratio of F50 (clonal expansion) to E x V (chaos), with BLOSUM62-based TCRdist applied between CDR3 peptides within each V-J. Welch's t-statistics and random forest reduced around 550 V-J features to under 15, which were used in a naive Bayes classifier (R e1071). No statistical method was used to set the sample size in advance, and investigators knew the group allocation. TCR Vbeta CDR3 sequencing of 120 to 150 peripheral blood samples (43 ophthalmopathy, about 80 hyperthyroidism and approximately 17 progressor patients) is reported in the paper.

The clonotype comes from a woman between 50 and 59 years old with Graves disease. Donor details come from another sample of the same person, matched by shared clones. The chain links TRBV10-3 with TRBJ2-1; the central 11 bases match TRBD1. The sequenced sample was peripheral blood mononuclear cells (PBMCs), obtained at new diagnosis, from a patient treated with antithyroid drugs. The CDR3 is CAISGPGQGGGFEQFF. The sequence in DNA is TGTGCCATCAGTGGACCGGGACAGGGGGGGGGTTTTGAGCAGTTCTTC.